This T cell receptor beta chain stems from a study of CD8 T cells in Susac syndrome. With random hexamers, reverse transcription was performed on about 0.5 to 1 ug of RNA. Multiplex PCR with immunoSEQ amplified the TCR beta CDR3 across 54 Vbeta and 13 Jbeta. TCRdb reprocessed the immunoSEQ multiplex PCR reads with MiXCR, giving one entry per CDR3 protein. The sample holds about 290,000 distinct CDR3 sequences, around 85% seen once. Sequencing targeted TCR beta in blood CD8+ and CD4+ T cells. Relapsing-remitting disease, either stable or active, was present in the multiple sclerosis controls, who were treatment-naive patients. Negative isolation yielded CD4+ and CD8+ T cells, and FACS enriched TEMRA cells. This clonotype was seen only a few times. The J segment lost 4 bases and the V segment lost 4 bases, leaving 10 bases of the junction unmatched. Germline CDR1 is LGHNA and CDR2 is YSLEER. The CDR3 length is 16 residues.

The chain has TRBV4-3 and TRBJ2-1, with TRBD2 matching over 7 bases. The TCR comes from a human donor with multiple sclerosis. The specimen was CD8+ T cells from PBMCs. Here the CDR3 reads CASSPEGSSGYNEQFF. The DNA for the CDR3 is TGCGCCAGCAGCCCCGAAGGGTCTAGCGGATACAATGAGCAGTTCTTC.